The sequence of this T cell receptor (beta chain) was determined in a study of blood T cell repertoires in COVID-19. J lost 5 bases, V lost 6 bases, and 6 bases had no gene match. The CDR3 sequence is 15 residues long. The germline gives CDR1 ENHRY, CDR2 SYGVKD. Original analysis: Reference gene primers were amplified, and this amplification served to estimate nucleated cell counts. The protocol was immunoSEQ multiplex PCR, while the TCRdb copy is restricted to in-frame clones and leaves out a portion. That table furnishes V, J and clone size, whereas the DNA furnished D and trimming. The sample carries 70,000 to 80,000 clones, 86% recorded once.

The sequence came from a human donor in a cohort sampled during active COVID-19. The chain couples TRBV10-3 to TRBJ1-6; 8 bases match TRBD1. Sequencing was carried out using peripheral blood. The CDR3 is CAISRGQGDNSPLHF. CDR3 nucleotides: TGTGCCATCAGCAGGGGGCAAGGGGATAATTCACCCCTCCACTTT.